These T cell receptor beta chains were read from a single sample in a study of regulatory T cells in long-lasting Graves disease. TCRdb fed the multiplex PCR reads into MiXCR, producing one record per CDR3 protein. In the table there are approximately 470,000 distinct CDR3 sequences, roughly 15% of which are singletons. The same sample was also studied in work on T cells in Graves' hyperthyroidism and ophthalmopathy.

The source was peripheral blood mononuclear cells (PBMCs), collected at new diagnosis, from a patient treated with antithyroid drugs. The receptor source for this set is a man aged 35 to 55 with Graves disease. The CDR3 runs from the conserved cysteine through the conserved F or W. D genes are given only for firm matches. Where a row states a size, it is once, few, many or the class of an expanded clone; other rows omit it.

TRBD1 TRBJ1-6 TRBV6-1 many CASTLTPGQGALNNSPLHF TGTGCCAGCACCCTCACCCCGGGACAGGGGGCTCTAAATAATTCACCCCTCCACTTT
TRBD1 TRBJ1-6 TRBV2 NA CANSDRVSSPLHF TGTGCCAATTCGGACAGGGTGAGTTCACCCCTCCACTTT
NA TRBJ2-2 TRBV2 many CASKGKGSGELFF TGTGCCAGCAAAGGGAAGGGATCCGGGGAGCTGTTTTTT
NA TRBJ2-5 TRBV5-1 many CASSYAMGETQYF TGCGCCAGCAGCTATGCAATGGGAGAGACCCAGTACTTC
NA TRBJ2-5 TRBV5-1 few CASSSQGGVETQYF TGCGCCAGCAGCTCCCAGGGGGGGGTGGAGACCCAGTACTTC
TRBD2 TRBJ2-1 TRBV7-9 NA CASSLRLAGASNEQFF TGTGCCAGCAGCTTAAGACTAGCGGGAGCATCAAATGAGCAGTTCTTC
NA TRBJ2-5 TRBV9 NA CASSVEETQYF TGTGCCAGCAGCGTAGAGGAGACCCAGTACTTC
TRBD2 TRBJ2-3 TRBV5-4 NA CASSSSGGRLAGTQYF TGTGCCAGCAGCTCGTCCGGGGGTCGGCTAGCGGGTACGCAGTATTTT
TRBD1 TRBJ1-3 TRBV28 many CASSLYRGQGNTIYF TGTGCCAGCAGTTTATACAGGGGGCAAGGAAACACCATATATTTT
NA TRBJ2-1 TRBV5-1 few CASSSGWGREQFF TGCGCCAGCAGCTCAGGTTGGGGTCGCGAGCAGTTCTTC
TRBD1 TRBJ2-7 TRBV12-3/TRBV12-4 many CASTRTGHEQYF TGTGCCAGCACCCGGACAGGGCACGAGCAGTACTTC
TRBD2 TRBJ2-7 TRBV24-1 few CATPTGTSGVSYEQYF TGTGCCACCCCAACGGGGACTAGCGGCGTTTCCTACGAGCAGTACTTC
TRBD1 TRBJ1-1 TRBV20-1 many CSAADRETEAFF TGCAGTGCTGCGGACAGGGAAACTGAAGCTTTCTTT
NA TRBJ1-1 TRBV29-1 NA CSVAPTVNTEAFF TGCAGCGTTGCGCCAACAGTGAACACTGAAGCTTTCTTT
TRBD1 TRBJ1-5 TRBV30 many CACDRGNQPQHF TGTGCCTGCGACAGGGGGAATCAGCCCCAGCATTTT
TRBD1 TRBJ1-1 TRBV30 NA CAWRWDRGTEAFF TGTGCCTGGAGATGGGACAGGGGGACTGAAGCTTTCTTT
TRBD1 TRBJ2-7 TRBV6-1 few CASSERQGGYAEQYF TGTGCCAGCAGCGAAAGACAGGGGGGCTACGCCGAGCAGTACTTC
TRBD2 TRBJ2-1 TRBV29-1 many CSVVRDGRGEQFF TGCAGCGTTGTCCGGGACGGGAGGGGGGAGCAGTTCTTC
TRBD2 TRBJ2-3 TRBV2 many CASSGTSGRNTQYF TGTGCCAGCAGTGGGACTAGCGGTAGGAATACGCAGTATTTT
TRBD1 TRBJ1-1 TRBV2 many CASSIITGTGEIEAFF TGTGCCAGCAGCATAATAACCGGGACAGGGGAAATTGAAGCTTTCTTT
NA TRBJ2-4 TRBV28 many CASSRPGRTKADIQYF TGTGCCAGCAGCCGACCGGGACGGACTAAGGCGGACATTCAGTACTTC
TRBD2 TRBJ2-7 TRBV5-1 many CASRATSGSRYEQYF TGCGCCAGCAGGGCGACTAGCGGGAGTCGCTACGAGCAGTACTTC
TRBD1 TRBJ2-3 TRBV7-6 many CASSFGQGAEDTQYF TGTGCCAGCAGCTTTGGGCAGGGGGCTGAAGATACGCAGTATTTT
NA TRBJ1-6 TRBV28 few CASSLSSPENSPLHF TGTGCCAGCAGTTTATCGAGTCCTGAGAATTCACCCCTCCACTTT
NA TRBJ1-1 TRBV9 many CASSETTGFTEAFF TGTGCCAGCAGCGAGACAACAGGGTTTACTGAAGCTTTCTTT
TRBD2 TRBJ2-7 TRBV3-1 many CASSQVAGPLSYEQYF TGTGCCAGCAGCCAAGTAGCGGGACCGTTGAGCTACGAGCAGTACTTC
NA TRBJ2-5 TRBV13 NA CASSLAGQRLYQETQYF TGTGCCAGCAGCTTGGCCGGACAGCGATTGTACCAAGAGACCCAGTACTTC
TRBD2 TRBJ2-7 TRBV28 many CASSVGGLAGVYEQYF TGTGCCAGCAGTGTCGGGGGACTAGCGGGAGTCTACGAGCAGTACTTC
NA TRBJ1-2 TRBV7-2 many CASSPDTYGYTF TGTGCCAGCAGCCCCGACACCTATGGCTACACCTTC
NA TRBJ2-1 TRBV5-1 many CASTPNRVNEQFF TGCGCCAGCACCCCAAACAGGGTCAATGAGCAGTTCTTC
TRBD1 TRBJ1-5 TRBV20-1 NA CSARKDRGGNQPQHF TGCAGTGCTAGAAAGGACAGGGGCGGCAATCAGCCCCAGCATTTT
NA TRBJ1-5 TRBV6-1 many CASSEEGRKDQPQHF TGTGCCAGCAGTGAGGAGGGGAGGAAGGATCAGCCCCAGCATTTT
NA TRBJ1-4 TRBV12-3/TRBV12-4 many CASSLAGFNEKLFF TGTGCCAGCAGCTTAGCAGGGTTTAATGAAAAACTGTTTTTT
NA TRBJ2-7 TRBV20-1 NA CSALPDYESYEQYF TGCAGTGCCTTGCCCGATTACGAATCCTACGAGCAGTACTTC
NA TRBJ2-2 TRBV28 many CASRSTGQRFNTGELFF TGTGCCAGCAGGTCTACCGGACAGCGCTTTAACACCGGGGAGCTGTTTTTT
NA TRBJ2-4 TRBV20-1 few CSARSGNYIQYF TGCAGTGCTAGATCAGGAAATTACATTCAGTACTTC
NA TRBJ2-1 TRBV6-1 many CASSEGTDNEQFF TGTGCCAGCAGTGAAGGGACAGACAATGAGCAGTTCTTC
TRBD1 TRBJ1-5 TRBV12-3/TRBV12-4 few CASMTGVLGQPQHF TGTGCCAGCATGACAGGGGTCCTAGGTCAGCCCCAGCATTTT
TRBD2 TRBJ2-5 TRBV20-1 few CSAREAGGFLRTQYF TGCAGTGCGAGAGAGGCGGGAGGCTTCCTTAGGACCCAGTACTTC
TRBD2 TRBJ2-1 TRBV29-1 NA CSVGVAGLGDQFF TGCAGCGTTGGAGTAGCGGGATTGGGTGATCAGTTCTTC
NA TRBJ1-1 TRBV11-3 many CASSLEPPVGTEPFF TGTGCCAGCAGCTTAGAACCCCCGGTGGGGACTGAACCTTTCTTT
TRBD2 TRBJ2-3 TRBV7-6 many CASSSTSGRVLGDTQYF TGTGCCAGCAGCTCGACTAGCGGGAGGGTTCTGGGAGATACGCAGTATTTT
NA TRBJ2-7 TRBV12-3/TRBV12-4 NA CASSIGKYEQYF TGTGCCAGCAGCATCGGGAAATACGAGCAGTACTTC
NA TRBJ2-5 TRBV2 many CASSVTETQYF TGTGCCAGCAGTGTGACGGAGACCCAGTACTTC
TRBD1 TRBJ1-5 TRBV28 many CASSLGGGEQPQHF TGTGCCAGCAGTTTAGGAGGGGGCGAACAGCCCCAGCATTTT
NA TRBJ2-3 TRBV7-2 many CASSLQGADTQYF TGTGCCAGCAGCTTACAGGGTGCAGATACGCAGTATTTT
NA TRBJ1-1 TRBV13 many CASSLGPGQITEAFF TGTGCCAGCAGCTTAGGTCCCGGACAGATCACTGAAGCTTTCTTT
TRBD1 TRBJ2-7 TRBV29-1 NA CSVLDRDPYEQYF TGCAGCGTCCTGGACAGGGATCCCTACGAGCAGTACTTC
TRBD2 TRBJ2-1 TRBV24-1 NA CATKTSGKVGSEQFF TGTGCCACCAAAACAAGCGGGAAAGTTGGCTCTGAGCAGTTCTTC
TRBD2 TRBJ2-7 TRBV20-1 many CSARGGQTSVFSYEQYF TGCAGTGCTAGGGGGGGGCAGACTAGCGTATTCTCCTACGAGCAGTACTTC
NA TRBJ2-2 TRBV6-2/TRBV6-3 NA CASEAGTGELFF TGTGCCAGCGAAGCGGGCACCGGGGAGCTGTTTTTT
TRBD2 TRBJ2-2 TRBV2 many CASSETSGRESTGELFF TGTGCCAGCAGTGAGACTAGCGGGAGGGAGAGCACCGGGGAGCTGTTTTTT
TRBD1 TRBJ1-5 TRBV20-1 few CSARDQTGGRLWNQPQHF TGCAGTGCTAGAGATCAGACAGGGGGGAGATTGTGGAATCAGCCCCAGCATTTT
NA TRBJ1-2 TRBV12-3/TRBV12-4 NA CASRSGNDYGYTF TGTGCCAGCAGGTCAGGGAATGACTATGGCTACACCTTC
TRBD1 TRBJ1-1 TRBV7-9 NA CASSNTGGGLEAFF TGTGCCAGCAGCAATACAGGGGGCGGGTTGGAAGCTTTCTTT
NA TRBJ2-1 TRBV7-2 many CASSLEGHSSKQFF TGTGCCAGCAGCTTAGAGGGACATTCTAGTAAGCAGTTCTTC
TRBD2 TRBJ2-1 TRBV7-9 few CASSNSGGNEQFF TGTGCCAGCAGCAATAGCGGGGGGAATGAGCAGTTCTTC
NA TRBJ2-3 TRBV11-2 NA CASSVRDWESSTDTQYF TGTGCCAGCAGCGTCCGGGACTGGGAGTCTAGCACAGATACGCAGTATTTT
NA TRBJ1-2 TRBV7-9 many CASIFVDVNIGYTF TGTGCCAGCATCTTTGTCGATGTCAACATCGGCTACACCTTC
NA TRBJ2-4 TRBV11-2 NA CASSSLTGTSNIQYF TGTGCCAGCAGCTCCCTGACTGGGACATCAAACATTCAGTACTTC